The 5 T cell receptor beta chains below come from one sample, sequenced in a study of beta chain features in type 1 diabetes. The whole isolated RNA underwent reverse transcription, so sequencing captured expressed TCRB transcripts. The repertoire was sequenced with immunoSEQ multiplex PCR; TCRdb's copy has only in-frame clones and lacks some. The sample shows more than 110,000 clones, 6.9% of them seen only once. The sequenced material came from central memory CD4+ T cells from blood. These receptors were taken from a woman in her twenties or thirties in good health.

This clone was counted a few times. The chain recombines TRBV11-2 with TRBJ1-2; weak D call: TRBD1 (6 bases). Germline-derived CDR1 and CDR2 are SGHAT and FQNNGV. Trimming took 5 bases from V and 8 from J, leaving 15 bases between them. The CDR3 has 13 residues. The CDR3 reads CASSRNRAGGYTF. CDR3 coding DNA: TGTGCCAGCAGCCGGAACAGGGCAGGAGGCTACACCTTC.

This clone was counted between two and nine times. The rearrangement uses TRBV7-3 and TRBJ1-2; TRBD1 might be the D (5 bases). The CDR3 contains 13 residues. Germline CDR1 reads SGHTA; CDR2 reads FQGTGA. With 3 bases removed from V and 11 bases from J, the gap between germline ends came to 16 bases. In DNA, the CDR3 is TGTGCCAGCAGCTTGGGGCCTTTTGGGAAGTACACCTTC. Translating it yields CASSLGPFGKYTF.

This clone occurred a few times. The CDR3: CASSPHTGGTETQYF. The CDR3 DNA reads as TGTGCCAGCAGCCCACATACGGGGGGTACCGAGACCCAGTACTTC. The J gene is TRBJ2-5, the V gene TRBV7-2; TRBD2 matches at 7 bases. V lost 5 bases, J lost 5 bases, and 11 bases stayed unmatched. CDR1 is SGHTA, CDR2 FQGNSA, per germline. This CDR3 is built from 15 residues.

J is TRBJ1-2 and V is TRBV6-1; D gene unclear. The CDR3 runs 14 residues. In germline, CDR1 is MNHNS, CDR2 SASEGT. V dropped 6 bases and J dropped 10 bases, with 21 bases sitting between them. The CDR3 sequence: CASSDRTMAVIYTF. The CDR3, as DNA: TGTGCCAGCAGCGACCGAACGATGGCGGTCATCTACACCTTC.

The rearrangement joins TRBV16 to TRBJ2-5; D call uncertain. Between the trimmed V and J ends, which lost 0 bases and 3 bases, there was a span of 8 bases. Per germline, CDR1 KGHSY and CDR2 FQNENV. The CDR3 has 14 amino acids. In DNA, the CDR3 is TGTGCCAGCAGCCAATCTTTTCCAGAAGAGACCCAGTACTTC. Translating it yields CASSQSFPEETQYF.